This T cell receptor (beta chain) comes out of a study of OX40 agonist ivuxolimab in advanced cancers. On the study more broadly: Patients in the trial were receiving intravenous ivuxolimab every 2 weeks, at doses of 0.01 to 10 mg/kg. The dose-escalation cohort was over 65% male, with a mean age of approximately 61 years, ranging about 23 to 79.

Study-wide results and caveats: At doses 0.1 to 3.0 mg/kg, CD4+ and CD8+ clones expanded.

CDR3 length: 15 residues. In germline, CDR1 is SGDLS, CDR2 YYNGEE. V dropped 3 bases and J dropped 3 bases, with 13 bases sitting between them. Measured with immunoSEQ multiplex PCR; TCRdb has only the in-frame clones, and not every one. The sample includes 40,000 to 45,000 clones, around 84% of them seen just once. On this clone itself: Its antigen is currently unknown.

Sequenced material: CD4+ or CD8+ T cells sorted from blood, taken in a trial of the OX40 agonist ivuxolimab. The TCR was taken from an adult with an advanced solid tumor such as melanoma, head and neck, liver or kidney cancer. V and J are TRBV9 and TRBJ2-1; a possible D gene is TRBD2 (6 bases). The CDR3 nucleotides are TGTGCCAGCAGCGGTAGCGGACGGGTCTACAATGAGCAGTTCTTC. As protein: CASSGSGRVYNEQFF.